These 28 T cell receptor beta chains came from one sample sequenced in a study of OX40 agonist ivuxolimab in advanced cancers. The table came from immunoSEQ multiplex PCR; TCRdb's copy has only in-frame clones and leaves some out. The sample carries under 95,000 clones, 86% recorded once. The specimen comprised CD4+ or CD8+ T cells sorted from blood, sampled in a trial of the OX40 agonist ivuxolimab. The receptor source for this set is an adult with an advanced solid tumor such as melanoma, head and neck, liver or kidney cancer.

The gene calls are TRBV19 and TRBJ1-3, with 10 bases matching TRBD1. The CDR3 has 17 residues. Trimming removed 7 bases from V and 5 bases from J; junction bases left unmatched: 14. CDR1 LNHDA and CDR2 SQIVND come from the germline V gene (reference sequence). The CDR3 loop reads CASTRRGQGSYRNTIYF. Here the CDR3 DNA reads TGTGCCAGTACCCGTCGGGGACAGGGGAGTTATCGAAACACCATATATTTT.

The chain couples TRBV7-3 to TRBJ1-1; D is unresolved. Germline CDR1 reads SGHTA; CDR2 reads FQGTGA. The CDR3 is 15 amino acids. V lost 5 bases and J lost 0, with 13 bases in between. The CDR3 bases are TGTGCCAGCAGCCGTGACGGAACCATGAACACTGAAGCTTTCTTT. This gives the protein CASSRDGTMNTEAFF.

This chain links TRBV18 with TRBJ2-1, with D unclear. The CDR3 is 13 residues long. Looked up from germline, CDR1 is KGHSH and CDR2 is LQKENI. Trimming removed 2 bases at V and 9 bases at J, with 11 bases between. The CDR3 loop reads CASSPIRNTEQFF. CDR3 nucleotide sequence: TGTGCCAGCTCACCAATACGGAATACTGAGCAGTTCTTC. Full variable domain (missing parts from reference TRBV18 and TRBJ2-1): NAGVMQNPRHLVRRRGQEARLRCSPMKGHSHVYWYRQLPEEGLKFMVYLQKENIIDESGMPKERFSAEFPKEGPSILRIQQVVRGDSAAYFCASSPIRNTEQFFGPGTRLTVL.

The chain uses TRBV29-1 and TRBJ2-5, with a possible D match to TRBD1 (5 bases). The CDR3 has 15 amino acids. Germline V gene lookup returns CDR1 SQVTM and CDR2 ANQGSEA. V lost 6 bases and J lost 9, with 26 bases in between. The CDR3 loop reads CSVAAPGLTQGAQYF. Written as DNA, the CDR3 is TGCAGCGTCGCGGCTCCCGGGTTGACCCAAGGGGCCCAGTACTTC.

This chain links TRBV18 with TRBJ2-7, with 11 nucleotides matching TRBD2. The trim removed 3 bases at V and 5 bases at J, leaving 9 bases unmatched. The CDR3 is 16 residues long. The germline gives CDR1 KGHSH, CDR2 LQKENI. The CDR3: CASSPVAGGVEDEQYF. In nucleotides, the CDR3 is TGTGCCAGCTCACCCGTAGCGGGAGGGGTGGAGGACGAGCAGTACTTC.

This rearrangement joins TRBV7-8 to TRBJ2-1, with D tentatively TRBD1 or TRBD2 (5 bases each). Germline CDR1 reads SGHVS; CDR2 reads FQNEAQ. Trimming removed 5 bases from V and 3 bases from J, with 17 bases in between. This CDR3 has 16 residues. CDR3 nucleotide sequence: TGTGCCAGCAGCCCCTACCGGGACCCTGGCTACAATGAGCAGTTCTTC. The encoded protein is CASSPYRDPGYNEQFF.

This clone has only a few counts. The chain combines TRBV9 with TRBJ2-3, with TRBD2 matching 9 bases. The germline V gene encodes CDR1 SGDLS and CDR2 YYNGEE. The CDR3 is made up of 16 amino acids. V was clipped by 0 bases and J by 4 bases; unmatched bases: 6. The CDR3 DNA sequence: TGTGCCAGCAGCGTAGGGCCTAGCGGGATGTCAGATACGCAGTATTTT. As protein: CASSVGPSGMSDTQYF.

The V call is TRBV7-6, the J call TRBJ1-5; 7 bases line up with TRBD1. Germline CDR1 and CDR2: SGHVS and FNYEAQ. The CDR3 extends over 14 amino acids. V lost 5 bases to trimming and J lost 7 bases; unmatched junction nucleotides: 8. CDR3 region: CASSPQGKRQPQHF. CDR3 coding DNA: TGTGCCAGCAGCCCACAGGGGAAGAGGCAGCCCCAGCATTTT.

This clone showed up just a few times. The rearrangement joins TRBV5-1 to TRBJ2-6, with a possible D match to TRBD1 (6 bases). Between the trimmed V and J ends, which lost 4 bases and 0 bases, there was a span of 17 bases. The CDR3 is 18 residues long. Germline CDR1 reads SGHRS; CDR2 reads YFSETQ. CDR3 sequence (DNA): TGCGCCAGCAGCACGGACAGTTTTTTTAGCTCTGGGGCCAACGTCCTGACTTTC. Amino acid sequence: CASSTDSFFSSGANVLTF.

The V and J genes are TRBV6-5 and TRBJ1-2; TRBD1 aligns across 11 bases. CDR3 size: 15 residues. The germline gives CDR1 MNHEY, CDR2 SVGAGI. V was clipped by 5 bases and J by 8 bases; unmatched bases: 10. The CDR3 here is CASSGRGTGGVGYTF. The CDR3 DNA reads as TGTGCCAGCAGTGGCCGAGGGACAGGGGGAGTCGGCTACACCTTC.

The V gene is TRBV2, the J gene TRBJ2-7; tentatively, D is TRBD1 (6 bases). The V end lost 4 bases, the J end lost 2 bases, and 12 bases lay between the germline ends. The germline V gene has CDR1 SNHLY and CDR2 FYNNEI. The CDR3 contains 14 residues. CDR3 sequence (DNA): TGTGCCAGCAGTGTGCAGGGGAGACCCTACGAGCAGTACTTC. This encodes CASSVQGRPYEQYF.

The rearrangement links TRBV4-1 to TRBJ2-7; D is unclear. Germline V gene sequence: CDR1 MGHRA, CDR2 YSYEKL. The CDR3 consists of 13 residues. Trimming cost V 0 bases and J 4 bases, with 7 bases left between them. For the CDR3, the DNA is TGCGCCAGCAGCCAAGATAAAGGGTACGAGCAGTACTTC. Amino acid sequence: CASSQDKGYEQYF.

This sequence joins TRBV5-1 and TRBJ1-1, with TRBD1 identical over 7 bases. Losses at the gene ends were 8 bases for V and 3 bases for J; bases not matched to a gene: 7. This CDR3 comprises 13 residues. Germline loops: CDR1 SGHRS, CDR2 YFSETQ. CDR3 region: CASAMTGHTEAFF. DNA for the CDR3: TGCGCCAGTGCCATGACAGGGCACACTGAAGCTTTCTTT.

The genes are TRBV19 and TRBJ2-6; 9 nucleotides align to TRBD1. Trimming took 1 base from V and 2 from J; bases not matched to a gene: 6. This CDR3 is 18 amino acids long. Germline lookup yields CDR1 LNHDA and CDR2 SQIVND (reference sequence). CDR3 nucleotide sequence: TGTGCCAGTAGTATAGTGGGACAGGGAACCCCTGGGGCCAACGTCCTGACTTTC. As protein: CASSIVGQGTPGANVLTF.

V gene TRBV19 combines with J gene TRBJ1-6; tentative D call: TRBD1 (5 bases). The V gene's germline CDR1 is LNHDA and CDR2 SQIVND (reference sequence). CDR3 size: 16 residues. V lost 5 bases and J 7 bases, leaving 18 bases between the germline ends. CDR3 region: CASSSKPGRTNSPLHF. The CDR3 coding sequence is TGTGCCAGTAGTTCCAAGCCGGGACGGACGAATTCACCCCTCCACTTT.

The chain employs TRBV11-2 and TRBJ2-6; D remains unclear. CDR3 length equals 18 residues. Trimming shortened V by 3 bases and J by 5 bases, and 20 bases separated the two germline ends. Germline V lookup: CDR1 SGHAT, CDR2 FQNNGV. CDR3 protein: CASSLFCKQQSRANVLTF. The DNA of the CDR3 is TGTGCCAGCAGCTTGTTTTGCAAGCAACAAAGTCGGGCCAACGTCCTGACTTTC.

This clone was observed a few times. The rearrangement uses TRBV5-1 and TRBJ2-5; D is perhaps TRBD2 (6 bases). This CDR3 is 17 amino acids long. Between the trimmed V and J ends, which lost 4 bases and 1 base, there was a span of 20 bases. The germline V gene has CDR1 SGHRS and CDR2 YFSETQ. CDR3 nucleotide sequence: TGCGCCAGCAGCCCTCTCGGGGCCGGGAGATTCCAAGAGACCCAGTACTTC. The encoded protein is CASSPLGAGRFQETQYF. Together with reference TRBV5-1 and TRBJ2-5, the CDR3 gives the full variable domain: KAGVTQTPRYLIKTRGQQVTLSCSPISGHRSVSWYQQTPGQGLQFLFEYFSETQRNKGNFPGRFSGRQFSNSRSEMNVSTLELGDSALYLCASSPLGAGRFQETQYFGPGTRLLVL.

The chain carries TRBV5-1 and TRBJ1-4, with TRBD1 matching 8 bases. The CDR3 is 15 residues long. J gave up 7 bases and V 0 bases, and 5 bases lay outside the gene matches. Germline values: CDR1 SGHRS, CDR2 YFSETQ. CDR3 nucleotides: TGCGCCAGCAGCTTGGCAGGGGGCACTGGTGAAAAACTGTTTTTT. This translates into CASSLAGGTGEKLFF.

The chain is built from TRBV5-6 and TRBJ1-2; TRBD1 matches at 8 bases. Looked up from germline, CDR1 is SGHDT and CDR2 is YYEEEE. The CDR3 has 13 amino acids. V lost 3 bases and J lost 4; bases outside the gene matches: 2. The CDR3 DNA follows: TGTGCCAGCAGCTCGGACAGGGTCTATGGCTACACCTTC. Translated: CASSSDRVYGYTF.

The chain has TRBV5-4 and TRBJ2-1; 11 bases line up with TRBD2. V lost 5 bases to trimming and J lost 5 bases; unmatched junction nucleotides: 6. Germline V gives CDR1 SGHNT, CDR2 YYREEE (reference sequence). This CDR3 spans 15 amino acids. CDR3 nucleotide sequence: TGTGCCAGCAGACGTAGCGGGGGGGCCAACAATGAGCAGTTCTTC. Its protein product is CASRRSGGANNEQFF.

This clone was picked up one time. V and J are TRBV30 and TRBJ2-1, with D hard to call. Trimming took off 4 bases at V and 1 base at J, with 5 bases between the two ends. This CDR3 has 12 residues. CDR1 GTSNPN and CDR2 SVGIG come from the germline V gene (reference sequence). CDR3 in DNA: TGTGCCTGGACAAAGTCCTACAATGAGCAGTTCTTC. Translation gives CAWTKSYNEQFF.

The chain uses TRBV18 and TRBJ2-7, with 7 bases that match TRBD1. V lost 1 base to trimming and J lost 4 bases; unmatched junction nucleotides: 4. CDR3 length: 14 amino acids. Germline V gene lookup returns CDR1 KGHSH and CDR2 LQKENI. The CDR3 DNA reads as TGTGCCAGCTCACCACATAGGGGGCGGTACGAGCAGTACTTC. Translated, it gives CASSPHRGRYEQYF.

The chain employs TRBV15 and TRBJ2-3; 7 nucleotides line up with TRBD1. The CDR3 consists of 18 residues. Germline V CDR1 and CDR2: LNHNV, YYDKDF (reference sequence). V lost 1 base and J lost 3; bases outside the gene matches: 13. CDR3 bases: TGTGCCACCAGCAGAGTGACGGGATGGGACAGCCGTACAGATACGCAGTATTTT. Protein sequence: CATSRVTGWDSRTDTQYF.

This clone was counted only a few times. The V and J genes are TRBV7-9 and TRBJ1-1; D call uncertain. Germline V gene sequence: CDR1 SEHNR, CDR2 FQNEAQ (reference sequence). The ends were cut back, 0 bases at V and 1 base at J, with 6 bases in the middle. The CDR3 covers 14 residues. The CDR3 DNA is TGTGCCAGCAGCTTAGCAGGGTGGAACACTGAAGCTTTCTTT. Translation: CASSLAGWNTEAFF.

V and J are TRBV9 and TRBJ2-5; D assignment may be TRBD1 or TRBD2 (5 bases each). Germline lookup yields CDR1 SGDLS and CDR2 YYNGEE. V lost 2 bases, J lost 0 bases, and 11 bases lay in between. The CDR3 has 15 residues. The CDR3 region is CASSVTGANQETQYF. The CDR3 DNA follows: TGTGCCAGCAGCGTCACCGGGGCCAACCAAGAGACCCAGTACTTC.

DNA of the CDR3: TGTGCCAGCAGCTGGCGACGGCAGGTTAGCACAGATACGCAGTATTTT. Translated: CASSWRRQVSTDTQYF. The chain carries TRBV5-5 and TRBJ2-3; D unresolved. Germline CDR1 and CDR2: SGHKS and YYEKEE (reference sequence). Trimming stripped 3 bases from V and 0 bases from J, with 14 bases between. This CDR3 has 16 amino acids.

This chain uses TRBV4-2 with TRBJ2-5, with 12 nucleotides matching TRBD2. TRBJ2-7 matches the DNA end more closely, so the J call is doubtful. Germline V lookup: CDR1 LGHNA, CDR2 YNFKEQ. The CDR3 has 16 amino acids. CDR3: CASSQGLAGDPNEQYF. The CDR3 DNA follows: TGTGCCAGCAGCCAAGGACTAGCGGGAGATCCAAACGAGCAGTACTTC.

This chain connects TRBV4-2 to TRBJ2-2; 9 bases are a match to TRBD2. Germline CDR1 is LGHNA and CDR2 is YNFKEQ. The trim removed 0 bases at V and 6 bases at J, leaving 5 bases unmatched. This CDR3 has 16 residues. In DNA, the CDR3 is TGTGCCAGCAGCCAAGATTTTAGCGGGGGTGCCGGGGAGCTGTTTTTT. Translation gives CASSQDFSGGAGELFF.